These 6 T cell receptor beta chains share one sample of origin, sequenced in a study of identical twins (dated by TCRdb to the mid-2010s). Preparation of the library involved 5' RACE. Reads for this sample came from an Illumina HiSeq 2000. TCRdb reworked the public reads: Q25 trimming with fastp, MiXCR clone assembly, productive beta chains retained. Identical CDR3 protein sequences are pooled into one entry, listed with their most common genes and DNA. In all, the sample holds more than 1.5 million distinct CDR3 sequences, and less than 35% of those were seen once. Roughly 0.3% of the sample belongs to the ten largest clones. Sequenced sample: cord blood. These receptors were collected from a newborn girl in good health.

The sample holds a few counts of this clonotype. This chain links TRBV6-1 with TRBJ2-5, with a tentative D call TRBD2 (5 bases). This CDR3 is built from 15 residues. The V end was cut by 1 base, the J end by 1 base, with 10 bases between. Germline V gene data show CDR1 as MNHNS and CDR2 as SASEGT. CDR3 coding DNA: TGTGCCAGCAGTGAAGGAAGGGAGCTCCAAGAGACCCAGTACTTC. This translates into CASSEGRELQETQYF.

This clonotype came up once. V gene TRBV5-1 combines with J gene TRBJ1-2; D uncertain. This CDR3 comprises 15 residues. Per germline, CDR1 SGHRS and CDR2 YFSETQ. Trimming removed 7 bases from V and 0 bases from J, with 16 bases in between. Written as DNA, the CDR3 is TGCGCCAGCTTCGGGGTCCCCCCTACTAACTATGGCTACACCTTC. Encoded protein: CASFGVPPTNYGYTF.

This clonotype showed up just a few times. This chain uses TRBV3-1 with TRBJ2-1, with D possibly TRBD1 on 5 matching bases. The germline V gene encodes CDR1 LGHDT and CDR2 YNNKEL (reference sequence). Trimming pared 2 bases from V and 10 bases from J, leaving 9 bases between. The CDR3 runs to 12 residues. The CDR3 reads CASSQFSGEQFF. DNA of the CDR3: TGTGCCAGCAGCCAATTTTCAGGGGAGCAGTTCTTC.

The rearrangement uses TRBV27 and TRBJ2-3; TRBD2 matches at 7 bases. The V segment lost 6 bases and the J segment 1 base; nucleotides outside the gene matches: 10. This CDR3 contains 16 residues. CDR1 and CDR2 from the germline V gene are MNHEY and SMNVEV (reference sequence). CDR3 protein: CASRRRILAGTDTQYF. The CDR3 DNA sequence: TGTGCCAGCAGACGGAGAATTCTAGCGGGCACAGATACGCAGTATTTT.

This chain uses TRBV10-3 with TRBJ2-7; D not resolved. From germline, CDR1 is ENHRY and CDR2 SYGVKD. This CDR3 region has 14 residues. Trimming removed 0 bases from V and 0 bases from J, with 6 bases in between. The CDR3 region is CAISESSFSYEQYF. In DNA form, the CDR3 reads TGTGCCATCAGTGAGTCTAGTTTCTCCTACGAGCAGTACTTC.

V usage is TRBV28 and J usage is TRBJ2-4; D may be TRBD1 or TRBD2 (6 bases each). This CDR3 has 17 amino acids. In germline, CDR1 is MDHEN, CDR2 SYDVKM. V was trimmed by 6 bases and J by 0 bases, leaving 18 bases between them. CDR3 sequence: CASSQRWGALAKNIQYF. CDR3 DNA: TGTGCCAGCAGCCAACGGTGGGGGGCCCTAGCCAAAAACATTCAGTACTTC.